This T cell receptor (beta chain) emerged from a study of shared clonotypes between healthy human individuals. A word on this clone: No antigen is known for it.

Trimming removed 6 bases from V and 7 bases from J; junction bases left unmatched: 8. CDR1 is MNHEY, CDR2 SVGAGI, per germline. This CDR3 is 14 amino acids long. Points from the study as a whole: Naive subsets usually exceeded memory subsets in estimated richness.

Assay used: immunoSEQ multiplex PCR; TCRdb lists only in-frame clones, some missing. This repertoire shows around 370,000 clones, 90% to 98% found once; its top ten account for about 0.32%. Combination of CD45RO+ cells with CCR7-negative CD45RA+ TemRA cells was used for CD8 memory. The specimen sequenced was memory CD8+ T cells sorted from blood. The subset: CD45RO+ cells pooled with CCR7-negative TemRA cells. This receptor was obtained from a man aged 30 to 45 in good health. The chain links TRBV6-5 to TRBJ2-1; 8 bases agree with TRBD2. CDR3 protein: CASRTGGPWNEQFF. DNA of the CDR3: TGTGCCAGCAGGACGGGAGGGCCGTGGAATGAGCAGTTCTTC.